The 17 T cell receptor beta chains below come from one sample, sequenced in a study of T cells in narcolepsy. Assay used: immunoSEQ multiplex PCR; TCRdb lists only in-frame clones, some missing. The table has approximately 40,000 clones, about 87% seen once. Sequencing was carried out using CD45RA- memory CD4+ T cells from PBMCs. The receptor source for this set is a human donor with narcolepsy.

This chain uses TRBV18 with TRBJ2-7; the match to TRBD1 covers 12 bases. Germline-derived CDR1 and CDR2 are KGHSH and LQKENI. This CDR3 region has 15 residues. Trimming took 4 bases from V and 6 from J; bases not matched to a gene: 7. CDR3 loop: CASSRGGQGASEQYF. The CDR3 DNA reads as TGTGCCAGCTCACGCGGGGGACAGGGGGCGAGCGAGCAGTACTTC.

The chain employs TRBV2 and TRBJ2-3; the D gene is possibly TRBD2 (6 bases). The germline gives CDR1 SNHLY, CDR2 FYNNEI. Trimming removed 5 bases from V and 4 bases from J, with 16 bases in between. The CDR3 loop spans 15 amino acids. CDR3 bases: TGTGCCAGCAGTCCCCCGGGACTCCAGTCAGATACGCAGTATTTT. It specifies CASSPPGLQSDTQYF. The variable domain in full, completed from reference TRBV2 and TRBJ2-3, reads EPEVTQTPSHQVTQMGQEVILRCVPISNHLYFYWYRQILGQKVEFLVSFYNNEISEKSEIFDDQFSVERPDGSNFTLKIRSTKLEDSAMYFCASSPPGLQSDTQYFGPGTRLTVL.

The DNA for the CDR3 is TGTGCCAGCAGCTTGGGGGTTGGTCCTTACAATGAGCAGTTCTTC. As protein: CASSLGVGPYNEQFF. This rearrangement joins TRBV7-2 to TRBJ2-1, with D perhaps being TRBD1 or TRBD2 (5 bases each). V was trimmed by 3 bases and J by 4 bases, leaving 13 bases between them. Looked up from germline, CDR1 is SGHTA and CDR2 is FQGNSA. This CDR3 has 15 amino acids.

This chain uses TRBV9 with TRBJ2-2, with 13 bases matching TRBD2. The V gene end was trimmed by 4 bases and the J gene end by 5 bases; junction bases not matched to a gene: 14. Germline values: CDR1 SGDLS, CDR2 YYNGEE. The CDR3 runs 19 residues. The CDR3 sequence is CASSPGTAGTSGKTGELFF. CDR3 nucleotide sequence: TGTGCCAGCAGCCCAGGAACCGCCGGGACTAGCGGGAAAACCGGGGAGCTGTTTTTT. Full variable domain (outside the CDR3, taken from reference TRBV9 and TRBJ2-2): DSGVTQTPKHLITATGQRVTLRCSPRSGDLSVYWYQQSLDQGLQFLIQYYNGEERAKGNILERFSAQQFPDLHSELNLSSLELGDSALYFCASSPGTAGTSGKTGELFFGEGSRLTVL.

V usage is TRBV10-3 and J usage is TRBJ2-5; D may be TRBD1 (6 bases). CDR1 and CDR2 (germline): ENHRY, SYGVKD. This CDR3 is built from 13 residues. V dropped 2 bases and J dropped 5 bases, with 9 bases sitting between them. The CDR3 reads CAISERGWETQYF. For the CDR3, the DNA is TGTGCCATCAGTGAGAGGGGGTGGGAGACCCAGTACTTC.

CDR3 protein: CASSPPWEGEQYF. CDR3 bases: TGTGCCAGTAGTCCCCCGTGGGAGGGCGAGCAGTACTTC. The chain recombines TRBV19 with TRBJ2-7, with 7 bases lining up with TRBD2. V was pared by 5 bases and J by 6 bases, with 7 bases of the junction left unmatched. Germline-derived CDR1 and CDR2 are LNHDA and SQIVND (reference sequence). This CDR3 comprises 13 residues.

The chain recombines TRBV11-3 with TRBJ1-3; D not resolved. V shed 5 bases and J shed 0 bases, with 8 bases lying between them. Germline V gene sequence: CDR1 SGHNT, CDR2 YENEEA. The CDR3 has 14 residues. The CDR3 spells CASSPLISGNTIYF. CDR3 bases: TGTGCCAGCAGCCCACTAATCTCTGGAAACACCATATATTTT. The full variable domain, completed using reference TRBV11-3 and TRBJ1-3, is EAGVVQSPRYKIIEKKQPVAFWCNPISGHNTLYWYLQNLGQGPELLIRYENEEAVDDSQLPKDRFSAERLKGVDSTLKIQPAELGDSAVYLCASSPLISGNTIYFGEGSWLTVV.

V and J are TRBV11-3 and TRBJ2-4; D tentatively reads TRBD1 or TRBD2 (6 bases each). V was shortened by 0 bases and J by 1 base, with 22 bases between the two germline ends. There are 20 residues in the CDR3. Germline V gene sequence: CDR1 SGHNT, CDR2 YENEEA. CDR3 sequence: CASSLEVSDWGAGAKNIQYF. In nucleotides, the CDR3 is TGTGCCAGCAGCTTAGAAGTTAGTGATTGGGGGGCAGGGGCCAAAAACATTCAGTACTTC.

This clone has more than one count but fewer than ten. The chain joins TRBV9 to TRBJ1-2; no reliable D call. The length of the CDR3 is 14 residues. Germline CDR1 and CDR2: SGDLS and YYNGEE. Trimming left V 0 bases short and J 10 bases short, with 16 bases between. The CDR3 sequence is CASSVGSATESYTF. The CDR3 nucleotides are TGTGCCAGCAGCGTAGGATCCGCCACCGAGTCCTACACCTTC. Together with reference TRBV9 and TRBJ1-2, the CDR3 gives the full variable domain: DSGVTQTPKHLITATGQRVTLRCSPRSGDLSVYWYQQSLDQGLQFLIQYYNGEERAKGNILERFSAQQFPDLHSELNLSSLELGDSALYFCASSVGSATESYTFGSGTRLTVV.

The genes are TRBV7-2 and TRBJ2-2; D is unclear. The CDR3 length is 14 residues. CDR1 SGHTA and CDR2 FQGNSA come from the germline V gene. Trimming pared 5 bases from V and 7 bases from J, leaving 14 bases between. The CDR3 DNA follows: TGTGCCAGCAGCCCCAGTTTCAACGGCGGGGAGCTGTTTTTT. This gives the protein CASSPSFNGGELFF.

This rearrangement joins TRBV30 to TRBJ1-2, with D tentatively TRBD1 (6 bases). V was pared by 5 bases and J by 7 bases, with 20 bases between. This CDR3 is 14 amino acids long. In germline, CDR1 is GTSNPN, CDR2 SVGIG (reference sequence). The CDR3 region is CAWSDSGVVSGYTF. CDR3 bases: TGTGCCTGGTCGGATTCAGGGGTGGTGAGTGGCTACACCTTC.

CDR3 sequence reads: CASRAGTALESVTF. As DNA, the CDR3 is TGCGCCAGCCGAGCAGGGACGGCTCTCGAGTCTGTCACCTTC. The V call is TRBV5-1, the J call TRBJ1-2; maybe TRBD1 (5 bases). The CDR3 spans 14 residues. V lost 7 bases to trimming and J lost 13 bases, with 26 bases between them. CDR1 and CDR2 from the germline V gene are SGHRS and YFSETQ.

V gene TRBV28 combines with J gene TRBJ1-6, with D uncertain. The CDR3 runs to 15 residues. Germline CDR1 and CDR2: MDHEN and SYDVKM. The V end was cut by 2 bases, the J end by 7 bases, with 12 bases between. The CDR3 sequence: CASSLSRVYNSPLHF. CDR3 sequence (DNA): TGTGCCAGCAGTTTAAGCCGGGTTTACAATTCACCCCTCCACTTT.

In nucleotides, the CDR3 is TGTGCCAGCAGCTCATACAGGGGGCGCTTCTATGGCTACACCTTC. It yields the protein CASSSYRGRFYGYTF. The chain recombines TRBV5-5 with TRBJ1-2; 9 nucleotides agree with TRBD1. The trim removed 3 bases at V and 4 bases at J, leaving 7 bases unmatched. Germline lookup yields CDR1 SGHKS and CDR2 YYEKEE (reference sequence). This CDR3 region has 15 residues.

The chain uses TRBV7-2 and TRBJ2-7, with 8 bases that match TRBD2. Germline V gene lookup returns CDR1 SGHTA and CDR2 FQGNSA. This CDR3 region has 15 residues. Germline trimming cut 5 bases from V and 2 bases from J; bases unmatched to any gene: 8. Written as DNA, the CDR3 is TGTGCCAGCAGCATCACGGGACTAGATCCCTACGAGCAGTACTTC. Translating it yields CASSITGLDPYEQYF.

The V call is TRBV7-2, the J call TRBJ2-3; D gene ambiguous. Deletions cut 1 base from V and 3 bases from J, with 8 bases between. Germline CDR1 and CDR2: SGHTA and FQGNSA. There are 14 residues in the CDR3. The CDR3 sequence: CASSLGAFTDTQYF. DNA for the CDR3: TGTGCCAGCAGCTTAGGGGCCTTTACAGATACGCAGTATTTT.

The rearrangement joins TRBV6-6 to TRBJ1-4; 7 positions agree with TRBD1. This CDR3 contains 15 residues. V shed 4 bases, J shed 7 bases, and the junction held 9 bases outside the gene matches. Germline loops: CDR1 MNHNY, CDR2 SVGAGI (reference sequence). As DNA, the CDR3 is TGTGCCAGCAGTTGCACGACAGGGTCGAGTGAAAAACTGTTTTTT. Translating gives CASSCTTGSSEKLFF.